The 31 T cell receptor beta chains listed next were all sequenced from one sample in a study of cytomegalovirus exposure and HLA in healthy donors. The PCR used 60 Vbeta and 13 Jbeta primers. Generated by immunoSEQ multiplex PCR, the TCRdb table keeps only in-frame clones and is missing some. The sample lists tens of thousands of clones; 76% were seen once. Specimen: PBMCs. The source of these receptors is a male donor in good health and CMV-seronegative.

The chain is built from TRBV27 and TRBJ1-2; D may be TRBD1 (5 bases). V was clipped by 5 bases and J by 4 bases, with 17 bases between them. Germline assignment: CDR1 MNHEY and CDR2 SMNVEV (reference sequence). This CDR3 is 15 amino acids long. CDR3 bases: TGTGCCAGCAGTCAAACAGGTTGGGAGGGCTATGGCTACACCTTC. Translation gives CASSQTGWEGYGYTF.

The rearrangement joins TRBV9 to TRBJ2-7, with 8 bases identical to TRBD2. Per the germline V gene, CDR1 is SGDLS and CDR2 is YYNGEE. V shed 4 bases, J shed 6 bases, and the junction held 15 bases outside the gene matches. This CDR3 region has 16 residues. The CDR3, as DNA: TGTGCCAGCAGCTTTACCCGCGGGGGGCAGCAAGGCGAGCAGTACTTC. Translation: CASSFTRGGQQGEQYF.

The rearrangement joins TRBV11-2 to TRBJ1-2; 8 nucleotides agree with TRBD1. Germline assignment: CDR1 SGHAT and CDR2 FQNNGV. The CDR3 spans 16 residues. J gave up 3 bases and V 1 base, and 7 bases lay outside the gene matches. The CDR3 DNA sequence: TGTGCCAGCAGCTTAGTGCTTGACAGGGGCCACTATGGCTACACCTTC. Residues: CASSLVLDRGHYGYTF.

The CDR3 coding sequence is TGTGCCAGCTCATCGACAGGGAATGTTAGGACACCCCTCCACTTT. This gives the protein CASSSTGNVRTPLHF. The chain joins TRBV18 to TRBJ1-6; 7 bases fit TRBD1. Germline V gene lookup returns CDR1 KGHSH and CDR2 LQKENI. The CDR3 contains 15 residues. The J segment lost 11 bases and the V segment lost 5 bases, leaving 12 bases of the junction unmatched.

This sequence joins TRBV19 and TRBJ1-1, with 8 bases lining up with TRBD1. With 8 bases clipped from V and 3 bases from J, the junction kept 11 bases outside the gene matches. Germline V lookup: CDR1 LNHDA, CDR2 SQIVND (reference sequence). The CDR3 contains 15 residues. DNA of the CDR3: TGTGCCAGTGAGAGCCCCGGGACAGGTTACACTGAAGCTTTCTTT. This gives the protein CASESPGTGYTEAFF.

The chain links TRBV30 to TRBJ2-5; D is uncertain. Trimming pared 8 bases from V and 4 bases from J, leaving 17 bases between. Germline values: CDR1 GTSNPN, CDR2 SVGIG (reference sequence). The CDR3 has 13 amino acids. The CDR3 loop reads CALTLDTRETQYF. The CDR3 bases are TGTGCCCTGACGTTAGACACCCGAGAGACCCAGTACTTC. Looking up the rest from reference TRBV30 and TRBJ2-5 gives the full variable domain: SQTIHQWPATLVQPVGSPLSLECTVEGTSNPNLYWYRQAAGRGLQLLFYSVGIGQISSEVPQNLSASRPQDRQFILSSKKLLLSDSGFYLCALTLDTRETQYFGPGTRLLVL.

V usage is TRBV28 and J usage is TRBJ1-2; possible D gene TRBD1, 5 bases. This CDR3 spans 16 amino acids. Germline CDR1 reads MDHEN; CDR2 reads SYDVKM. Trimming cost V 5 bases and J 3 bases, with 19 bases left between them. CDR3 in DNA: TGTGCCAGCAGTCCATCACTGGGGGGTAGAGACTATGGCTACACCTTC. Translated, it gives CASSPSLGGRDYGYTF.

The chain employs TRBV11-2 and TRBJ1-4; D gene unclear. The CDR3 has 11 amino acids. Deletions cut 4 bases from V and 12 bases from J, with 9 bases between. Germline CDR1 is SGHAT and CDR2 is FQNNGV. As DNA, the CDR3 is TGTGCCAGCAGCTCCTACGGGGAACTGTTTTTT. It codes for CASSSYGELFF.

This chain uses TRBV6-9 with TRBJ1-1; possibly TRBD1 for D (5 bases). V was pared by 1 base and J by 0 bases, with 12 bases between. The CDR3 is made up of 16 amino acids. Germline V gene sequence: CDR1 MNHGY, CDR2 SVAAGI. CDR3 protein: CASSYWGGTVNTEAFF. DNA of the CDR3: TGTGCCAGCAGTTATTGGGGCGGGACCGTGAACACTGAAGCTTTCTTT.

The rearrangement joins TRBV28 to TRBJ1-6; perhaps TRBD1 as D (5 bases). Trimming removed 3 bases at V and 5 bases at J, with 14 bases between. This CDR3 comprises 16 residues. Germline V lookup: CDR1 MDHEN, CDR2 SYDVKM. The CDR3 DNA reads as TGTGCCAGCAGTTTTATTGGGCGGGGGGATAATTCACCCCTCCACTTT. It codes for CASSFIGRGDNSPLHF. The variable domain in full, with the rest retrieved from reference TRBV28 and TRBJ1-6, is DVKVTQSSRYLVKRTGEKVFLECVQDMDHENMFWYRQDPGLGLRLIYFSYDVKMKEKGDIPEGYSVSREKKERFSLILESASTNQTSMYLCASSFIGRGDNSPLHFGNGTRLTVT.

This clone occurred a few times. This chain uses TRBV7-9 with TRBJ1-2; D may be TRBD1 (5 bases). Germline V CDR1 and CDR2: SEHNR, FQNEAQ (reference sequence). The CDR3 loop spans 14 amino acids. V was cut by 1 base and J by 6 bases, with 12 bases left in between. CDR3 residues: CASSLGTGGNGYTF. Here the CDR3 DNA reads TGTGCCAGCAGCTTAGGAACAGGCGGAAATGGCTACACCTTC. Drawing the rest from reference TRBV7-9 and TRBJ1-2, the complete variable domain is DTGVSQNPRHKITKRGQNVTFRCDPISEHNRLYWYRQTLGQGPEFLTYFQNEAQLEKSRLLSDRFSAERPKGSFSTLEIQRTEQGDSAMYLCASSLGTGGNGYTFGSGTRLTVV.

In its sample, this clone was seen a few times. A read error may produce the germline difference seen at one junction end. The chain recombines TRBV5-6 with TRBJ2-4; 9 bases agree with TRBD1. The CDR3 contains 15 residues. Germline V gene data show CDR1 as SGHDT and CDR2 as YYEEEE. CDR3 residues: CASSAEGTGQNSQYF. CDR3 nucleotides: TGTGCCAGCAGCGCCGAAGGGACAGGGCAAAACAGTCAGTACTTC.

This sequence joins TRBV6-5 and TRBJ2-7; a possible D gene is TRBD2 (7 bases). This CDR3 has 15 residues. Germline CDR1 is MNHEY and CDR2 is SVGAGI. V was shortened by 0 bases and J by 10 bases, with 19 bases between the two germline ends. The chain's CDR3 is CASSYSGHRGAVQYF. The DNA of the CDR3 is TGTGCCAGCAGTTACTCGGGTCATCGGGGGGCTGTACAGTACTTC.

The chain joins TRBV19 to TRBJ1-2; no reliable D call. The CDR3 runs to 12 residues. The ends were cut back, 10 bases at V and 5 bases at J, with 14 bases in the middle. Looked up from germline, CDR1 is LNHDA and CDR2 is SQIVND (reference sequence). CDR3 sequence reads: CATSSTGYGYTF. CDR3 in DNA: TGTGCCACATCCTCTACGGGATATGGCTACACCTTC.

CDR3 loop: CASSPQGARTEAFF. The CDR3 nucleotides are TGTGCCAGCTCACCACAGGGGGCGAGGACTGAAGCTTTCTTT. The chain employs TRBV18 and TRBJ1-1; 7 bases line up with TRBD1. Trimming cost V 1 base and J 5 bases; bases outside gene matches: 4. Germline V gene sequence: CDR1 KGHSH, CDR2 LQKENI. The CDR3 contains 14 residues.

The chain joins TRBV27 to TRBJ2-5, with a tentative D call TRBD2 (7 bases). Trimming left V 2 bases short and J 5 bases short, with 12 bases between. Germline V CDR1 and CDR2: MNHEY, SMNVEV (reference sequence). The CDR3 loop spans 14 amino acids. CDR3 protein: CASSLAGARETQYF. CDR3 bases: TGTGCCAGCAGTTTAGCGGGGGCCCGGGAGACCCAGTACTTC.

The chain has TRBV4-1 and TRBJ1-6, with D unresolved. The CDR3 contains 13 residues. Germline V CDR1 and CDR2: MGHRA, YSYEKL. V was clipped by 2 bases and J by 5 bases, with 4 bases between them. CDR3 in DNA: TGCGCCAGCAGCCAACGGGATAATTCACCCCTCCACTTT. It is translated as CASSQRDNSPLHF.

The V call is TRBV5-1, the J call TRBJ1-6, with D unclear. The CDR3 runs to 12 residues. The V end lost 0 bases, the J end lost 15 bases, and 10 bases lay between the germline ends. Germline CDR1 reads SGHRS; CDR2 reads YFSETQ. CDR3: CASSLGRENLHF. The CDR3 DNA is TGCGCCAGCAGCTTGGGACGGGAGAACCTCCACTTT.

This clone was observed once. The genes are TRBV11-2 and TRBJ1-3, with D possibly being TRBD1 (5 bases). The CDR3 totals 13 residues. Germline CDR1 reads SGHAT; CDR2 reads FQNNGV. V was cut by 4 bases and J by 11 bases, with 15 bases left in between. CDR3 sequence reads: CASSSGQGKPIYF. The CDR3 region has the DNA TGTGCCAGCAGCTCAGGACAAGGGAAACCCATATATTTT.

This chain uses TRBV7-9 with TRBJ2-1; 7 bases align to TRBD2. Trimming at V came to 3 bases and at J to 7 bases, leaving 9 bases not matched to a gene. From germline, CDR1 is SEHNR and CDR2 FQNEAQ (reference sequence). This CDR3 contains 15 residues. The CDR3 reads CASSFLSRLANEQFF. In DNA form, the CDR3 reads TGTGCCAGCAGCTTCCTATCAAGACTAGCAAATGAGCAGTTCTTC.

V is TRBV4-3 and J is TRBJ1-1; D not certain. Germline V gives CDR1 LGHNA, CDR2 YSLEER. The CDR3 spans 15 residues. V shed 0 bases and J shed 4 bases, with 12 bases lying between them. CDR3 amino acids: CASSQDSRSGTEAFF. CDR3 bases: TGCGCCAGCAGCCAAGATAGCCGCTCGGGCACTGAAGCTTTCTTT.

This chain links TRBV4-3 with TRBJ2-2; D is perhaps TRBD2 (5 bases). The germline V gene encodes CDR1 LGHNA and CDR2 YSLEER. The CDR3 is 17 residues long. Trimming stripped 1 base from V and 7 bases from J, with 19 bases between. CDR3 sequence: CASSQGLSGSLVGELFF. The CDR3 region has the DNA TGCGCCAGCAGCCAAGGGCTCTCGGGGTCGTTAGTCGGGGAGCTGTTTTTT.

The rearrangement uses TRBV5-6 and TRBJ2-6; TRBD1 matches 12 bases. The CDR3 is 18 amino acids. With V trimmed by 4 bases and J by 3 bases, 8 bases remained unmatched. Germline CDR1 is SGHDT and CDR2 is YYEEEE. The CDR3 DNA sequence: TGTGCCAGCAGCCGGGTTGGGACAGGGGGCGTTGGGGCCAACGTCCTGACTTTC. This codes for CASSRVGTGGVGANVLTF.

This chain links TRBV28 with TRBJ2-1, with D tentatively TRBD2 (6 bases). V lost 6 bases and J 4 bases, leaving 16 bases between the germline ends. This CDR3 contains 15 residues. CDR1 and CDR2 (germline): MDHEN, SYDVKM. DNA of the CDR3: TGTGCCAGCAGCCTAGCGTCGCCTGAGTACAATGAGCAGTTCTTC. Its protein product is CASSLASPEYNEQFF.

This clone was detected only once. V gene TRBV7-2 combines with J gene TRBJ2-3; 10 bases fit TRBD2. The CDR3 has 16 residues. The ends lost 5 bases at V and 10 bases at J; junction bases unmatched: 15. CDR1 is SGHTA, CDR2 FQGNSA, per germline. Here the CDR3 DNA reads TGTGCCAGCAGCCTGACTAGCGGGCCACCCTGGGGGGCGCAGTATTTT. It yields the protein CASSLTSGPPWGAQYF.

The chain couples TRBV6-4 to TRBJ1-1, with D perhaps matching TRBD1 (5 bases). CDR3 length equals 15 residues. Trimming cost V 4 bases and J 5 bases, with 17 bases left between them. Germline V gene sequence: CDR1 MRHNA, CDR2 SNTAGT. CDR3 nucleotide sequence: TGTGCCAGCAGTGCTAACCCCGACAGTCCTACTGAAGCTTTCTTT. Translation: CASSANPDSPTEAFF.

In its sample, this clone was seen a few times. The chain combines TRBV28 with TRBJ1-1; 10 nucleotides agree with TRBD1. This CDR3 is built from 15 residues. The trim removed 4 bases at V and 5 bases at J, leaving 7 bases unmatched. Germline V lookup: CDR1 MDHEN, CDR2 SYDVKM. The CDR3 region is CASSSLDRGLTEAFF. The CDR3 nucleotides read TGTGCCAGCAGTTCATTAGACAGGGGGCTAACTGAAGCTTTCTTT.

A few counts support this clone. This chain joins TRBV19 and TRBJ2-6; maybe TRBD1 (6 bases). The length of the CDR3 is 15 residues. Deletions cut 3 bases from V and 4 bases from J, with 10 bases between. Germline CDR1 LNHDA, CDR2 SQIVND (reference sequence). The CDR3 protein is CASSIRTAGANVLTF. Written as DNA, the CDR3 is TGTGCCAGTAGTATTCGGACAGCCGGGGCCAACGTCCTGACTTTC.

V is TRBV2 and J is TRBJ1-3; D is unresolved. There are 14 residues in the CDR3. Germline lookup yields CDR1 SNHLY and CDR2 FYNNEI. Trimming removed 4 bases from V and 0 bases from J, with 7 bases in between. In nucleotides, the CDR3 is TGTGCCAGCAGTGGGGCCCTCTCTGGAAACACCATATATTTT. Protein: CASSGALSGNTIYF.

The chain links TRBV2 to TRBJ1-5; D is uncertain. Trimming left V 8 bases short and J 1 base short, with 15 bases between. Germline V gives CDR1 SNHLY, CDR2 FYNNEI. This CDR3 comprises 15 residues. The CDR3 sequence: CASAGRGGSNQPQHF. The CDR3 DNA sequence: TGTGCCAGCGCAGGTCGAGGAGGGAGCAATCAGCCCCAGCATTTT.

The CDR3 spells CASSSFNGAVYEQYF. CDR3 coding DNA: TGTGCCAGCAGTTCCTTTAATGGGGCAGTTTACGAGCAGTACTTC. The chain uses TRBV27 and TRBJ2-7; TRBD1 is a possible D gene (5 bases). CDR3 length: 15 amino acids. Germline lookup yields CDR1 MNHEY and CDR2 SMNVEV (reference sequence). Trimming pared 4 bases from V and 4 bases from J, leaving 17 bases between.